Presented here are 3 T cell receptor beta chains from one specimen sequenced in a study of regulatory T cells in long-lasting Graves disease. Time point meaning: persistent/refractory GD, antithyroid drugs over 5 years with positive TRAb. Extracted RNA from PBMCs served as the source of the TCR library. To make TCR beta libraries, researchers used iRepertoire HTBI primers and Arm-PCR of CDR3 regions. TCRdb redid the calling of the multiplex PCR reads with MiXCR, one entry per CDR3 protein. The sample holds 400,000 to 450,000 distinct CDR3 sequences; about 25% are singletons and the top ten take approximately 28%. The specimen comprised peripheral blood mononuclear cells (PBMCs), sampled when the disease was refractory, from a patient treated with antithyroid drugs. The receptors derive from a female donor with Graves disease.

This clonotype was counted between two and nine times. The chain is built from TRBV7-3 and TRBJ2-7; D unclear. The CDR3 consists of 15 residues. Trimming took off 0 bases at V and 5 bases at J, with 14 bases between the two ends. The V gene's germline CDR1 is SGHTA and CDR2 FQGTGA. CDR3 amino acids: CASSLTAPGRNEQYF. The CDR3 nucleotides read TGTGCCAGCAGCTTAACGGCCCCAGGTCGGAACGAGCAGTACTTC.

This rearrangement joins TRBV18 to TRBJ2-7; no clear D gene. This CDR3 has 14 amino acids. Germline V gene lookup returns CDR1 KGHSH and CDR2 LQKENI. Deletions cut 1 base from V and 3 bases from J, with 10 bases between. The CDR3 loop reads CASSPRPDNYEQYF. The CDR3, as DNA: TGTGCCAGCTCACCACGTCCGGATAACTACGAGCAGTACTTC.

J is TRBJ2-5 and V is TRBV24-1, with D perhaps matching TRBD1 (6 bases). The CDR3 is 15 amino acids. The V end was cut by 4 bases, the J end by 5 bases, with 16 bases between. Germline V gene sequence: CDR1 KGHDR, CDR2 SFDVKD. The CDR3 DNA reads TGTGCCACCAGTGACAATCAGGGGTGGCGGGAGACCCAGTACTTC. This translates into CATSDNQGWRETQYF.